This T cell receptor (beta chain) emerged from a study of blood T cell repertoires in COVID-19. Whole-study context: COVID-19 samples from acute and convalescent phases originated in the United States, Italy and Spain.

The CDR3 contains 14 residues. Germline values: CDR1 SGHNT, CDR2 YYREEE (reference sequence). Trimming stripped 1 base from V and 2 bases from J, with 9 bases between. Clones were sequenced by immunoSEQ multiplex PCR, and TCRdb holds only the in-frame ones, with some missing. The sample yields nearly 350,000 clones, around 91% seen once. Source material: peripheral blood. This chain connects TRBV5-4 to TRBJ1-2; D perhaps matches TRBD1 (6 bases). The origin of this receptor is a woman aged 18-30 years who had recovered from COVID-19. The CDR3: CASSLTGSNYGYTF. The CDR3 DNA sequence: TGTGCCAGCAGCTTGACAGGGTCCAACTATGGCTACACCTTC.